This TCR beta chain was recorded in a study of cytomegalovirus exposure and HLA in healthy donors. General observations from the study: As was reported, the HLA-A and HLA-B alleles of most subjects were accurately predicted from TCR beta sequences. Indistinguishable V segments such as TRBV6-2 and TRBV6-3 were excluded. Immune exposure information comprised only CMV serostatus.

Germline V gene lookup returns CDR1 SGHTA and CDR2 FQGNSA. Between the trimmed V and J ends, which lost 2 bases and 1 base, there was a span of 15 bases. This CDR3 comprises 17 residues. PCR employed 60 Vbeta and 13 Jbeta primers. Sequencing used immunoSEQ multiplex PCR; TCRdb keeps in-frame clones, though not all of them. In the table there are about 130,000 clones, roughly 10% of which are singletons. As to this clone: Its specificity is unknown.

V and J are TRBV7-2 and TRBJ2-1, with TRBD2 as a possible D gene (6 bases). The sample taken for sequencing was PBMCs. The TCR originated in a young woman in good health and CMV-seropositive. CDR3: CASSLSLGRDSYNEQFF. The CDR3 DNA reads as TGTGCCAGCAGCTTATCTTTGGGGCGGGATTCCTACAATGAGCAGTTCTTC.